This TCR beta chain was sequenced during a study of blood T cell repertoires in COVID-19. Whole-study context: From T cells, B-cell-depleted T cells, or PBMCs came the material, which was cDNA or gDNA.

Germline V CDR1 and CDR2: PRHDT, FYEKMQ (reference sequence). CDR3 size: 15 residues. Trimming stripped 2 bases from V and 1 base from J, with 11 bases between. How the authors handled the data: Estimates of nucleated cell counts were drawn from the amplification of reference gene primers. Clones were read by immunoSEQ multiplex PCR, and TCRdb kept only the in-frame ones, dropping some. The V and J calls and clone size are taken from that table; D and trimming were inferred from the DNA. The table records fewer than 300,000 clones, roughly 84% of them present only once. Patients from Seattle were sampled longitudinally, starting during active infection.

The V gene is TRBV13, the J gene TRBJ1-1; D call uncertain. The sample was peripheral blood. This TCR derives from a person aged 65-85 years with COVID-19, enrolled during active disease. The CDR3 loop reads CASSLFSQENTEAFF. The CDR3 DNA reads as TGTGCCAGCAGCTTATTTTCCCAGGAGAACACTGAAGCTTTCTTT.